This T cell receptor beta chain was sequenced during a study of cytotoxic CD8 clonotypes in ibrutinib-treated CLL. About this clone: Its antigen is not known.

Findings and limits, study-wide: Public clonotypes, rarely seen, contracted or held steady on treatment.

TCRdb's copy holds only in-frame clones and misses some; the assay was immunoSEQ multiplex PCR. The sample lists 25,000 to 35,000 clones; about three fifths were seen once. The receptor was isolated from a human donor with chronic lymphocytic leukemia. Sequencing used PBMCs, obtained before ibrutinib treatment.

The CDR3 sequence is CASSLSETQYF. The CDR3 DNA sequence: TGTGCCAGCAGTTTATCGGAGACCCAGTACTTC. The V call is TRBV27, the J call TRBJ2-5; D is undetermined. This CDR3 is built from 11 residues. The germline CDR1 and CDR2 sequences are MNHEY and SMNVEV (reference sequence). The V gene lost 0 bases and the J gene lost 5 bases, with 1 base spanning the gap.